Listed below are T cell receptor beta chains from one sample, sequenced in a study of blood T cell repertoires in COVID-19. Produced via immunoSEQ multiplex PCR; TCRdb's table is partial and in-frame only. Of under 300,000 clones listed, 84% were seen once; the top ten hold approximately 1.4%. Sequenced material: peripheral blood. All receptors come from a woman aged 40 to 50 who had recovered from COVID-19. CDR3s include the opening cysteine and the closing phenylalanine or tryptophan. A D gene is named only where the DNA matches it firmly. Clone size is not always given. Where it is, it says once, few, many or a class for expanded clones.

j_gene | abundance | v_gene | d_gene | CDR3aa | CDR3nt
TRBJ2-1 | . | TRBV24-1 | . | CATSAYNEQFF | TGTGCCACCAGTGCATACAATGAGCAGTTCTTC
TRBJ1-5 | . | TRBV6-1 | . | CASSEQVIGGQPQHF | TGTGCCAGCAGTGAACAAGTAATTGGAGGTCAGCCCCAGCATTTT
TRBJ2-3 | . | TRBV6-1 | TRBD1 | CASSLGGVDTQYF | TGTGCCAGCAGTTTAGGGGGCGTAGATACGCAGTATTTT
TRBJ2-1 | . | TRBV7-3 | TRBD2 | CASSFRPGTSIHEQFF | TGTGCCAGCAGCTTTCGTCCCGGGACTAGTATTCATGAGCAGTTCTTC
TRBJ1-3 | . | TRBV2 | TRBD1 | CASRKGQGVSFIGDTIYF | TGTGCCAGCAGAAAAGGACAGGGGGTCTCCTTTATTGGAGACACCATATATTTT
TRBJ1-2 | . | TRBV2 | . | CATAPLVANYGYTF | TGTGCCACCGCCCCGCTAGTAGCTAACTATGGCTACACCTTC
TRBJ1-2 | . | TRBV24-1 | . | CATSVDVSRGGYTF | TGTGCCACCAGTGTGGACGTCAGTAGGGGTGGCTACACCTTC
TRBJ2-3 | . | TRBV7-9 | . | CASSPQQRSDTQYF | TGTGCCAGCAGCCCGCAGCAGCGGTCAGATACGCAGTATTTT
TRBJ1-6 | . | TRBV7-2 | . | CASSLNARSNSPLHF | TGTGCCAGCAGCTTAAACGCTAGATCTAATTCACCCCTCCACTTT
TRBJ1-4 | . | TRBV5-1 | . | CASSLVGSNEKLFF | TGCGCCAGCAGCTTGGTGGGCAGTAATGAAAAACTGTTTTTT
TRBJ2-7 | . | TRBV6-2/TRBV6-3 | . | CASSFRRVYEQYF | TGTGCCAGCAGTTTTAGACGGGTGTACGAGCAGTACTTC
TRBJ2-7 | . | TRBV10-3 | TRBD1 | CAISFQMDRGYEQYF | TGTGCCATCAGTTTCCAGATGGACAGGGGATACGAGCAGTACTTC
TRBJ1-6 | . | TRBV5-1 | TRBD1 | CASSRDRESSPLHF | TGCGCCAGCAGCCGGGACAGGGAATCTTCACCCCTCCACTTT
TRBJ2-3 | . | TRBV18 | TRBD1 | CASSQTGGAGTDTQYF | TGTGCCAGCTCACAAACAGGGGGCGCTGGCACAGATACGCAGTATTTT
TRBJ1-5 | once | TRBV5-1 | TRBD1 | CASSWGQGGNQPQHF | TGCGCCAGCAGTTGGGGACAGGGGGGCAATCAGCCCCAGCATTTT
TRBJ1-5 | . | TRBV28 | TRBD1 | CASKGTGGGNQPQHF | TGTGCCAGCAAAGGGACAGGGGGCGGCAATCAGCCCCAGCATTTT
TRBJ1-1 | once | TRBV5-1 | TRBD1 | CASRAGQGFEAFF | TGCGCCAGCAGGGCTGGACAGGGGTTTGAAGCTTTCTTT
TRBJ1-2 | . | TRBV5-4 | TRBD1 | CASTLGQGYSYTF | TGTGCCAGCACCTTAGGACAGGGTTATAGCTACACCTTC
TRBJ1-2 | . | TRBV6-6 | . | CASSYSGGNYGYTF | TGTGCCAGCAGTTACTCCGGCGGGAACTATGGCTACACCTTC
TRBJ1-1 | . | TRBV7-6 | TRBD1 | CASSSPPRTGVVSTEAFF | TGTGCCAGCAGCTCACCCCCCAGGACAGGGGTAGTGAGCACTGAAGCTTTCTTT